The entry below gives a single T cell receptor beta chain sequence along with its context. Its specificity is unknown. Profiled with immunoSEQ multiplex PCR; TCRdb holds only in-frame clones, not every one. The sample has some 2.1 million clones; 95% are singletons. The J segment lost 2 bases and the V segment lost 6 bases, leaving 4 bases of the junction unmatched. Germline-derived CDR1 and CDR2 are SQVTM and ANQGSEA. The length of the CDR3 is 13 residues. This entry belongs to a study of shared clonotypes between healthy human individuals. Study-wide points: The study generally estimated greater richness for naive than memory subsets.

The sample consisted of naive CD4+ T cells sorted from blood. As for subset: CD45RA+ positively selected. The rearrangement joins TRBV29-1 to TRBJ2-5, with 9 positions matching TRBD1. This sequence was found in a young man in good health. In DNA, the CDR3 is TGCAGCGTACAGGGGGCGAGTCAAGAGACCCAGTACTTC. It encodes CSVQGASQETQYF.